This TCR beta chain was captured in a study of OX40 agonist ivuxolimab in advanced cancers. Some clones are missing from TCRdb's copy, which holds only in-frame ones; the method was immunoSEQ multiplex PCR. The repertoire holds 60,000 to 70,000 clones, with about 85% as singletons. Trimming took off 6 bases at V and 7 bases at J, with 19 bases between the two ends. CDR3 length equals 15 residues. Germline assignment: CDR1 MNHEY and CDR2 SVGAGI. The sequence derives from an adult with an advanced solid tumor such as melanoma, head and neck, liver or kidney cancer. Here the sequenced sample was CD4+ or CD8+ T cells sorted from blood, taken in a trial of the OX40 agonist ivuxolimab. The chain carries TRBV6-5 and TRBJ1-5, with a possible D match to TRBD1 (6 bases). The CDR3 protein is CASRTTGSTDQPQHF. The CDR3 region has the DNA TGTGCCAGCAGAACGACAGGATCCACGGACCAGCCCCAGCATTTT.